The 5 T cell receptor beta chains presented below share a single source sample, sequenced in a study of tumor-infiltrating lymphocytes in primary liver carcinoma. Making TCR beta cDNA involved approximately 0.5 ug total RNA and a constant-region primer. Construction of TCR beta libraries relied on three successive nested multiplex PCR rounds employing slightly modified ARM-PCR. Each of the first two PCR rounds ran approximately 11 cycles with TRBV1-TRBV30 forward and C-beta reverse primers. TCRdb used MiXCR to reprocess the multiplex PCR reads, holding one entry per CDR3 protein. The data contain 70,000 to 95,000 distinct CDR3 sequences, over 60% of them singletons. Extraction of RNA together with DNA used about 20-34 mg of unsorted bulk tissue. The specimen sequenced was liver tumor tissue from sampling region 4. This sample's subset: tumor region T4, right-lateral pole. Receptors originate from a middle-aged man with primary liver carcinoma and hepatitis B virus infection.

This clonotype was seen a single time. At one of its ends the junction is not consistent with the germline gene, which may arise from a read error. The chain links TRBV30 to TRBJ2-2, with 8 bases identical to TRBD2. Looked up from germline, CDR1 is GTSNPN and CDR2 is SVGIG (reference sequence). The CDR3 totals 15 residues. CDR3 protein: CAWSLLGLVIGELFF. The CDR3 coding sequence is TGTGCCTGGAGTTTATTGGGACTAGTCATCGGGGAGTTGTTTTTT. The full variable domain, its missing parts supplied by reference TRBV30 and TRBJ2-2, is SQTIHQWPATLVQPVGSPLSLECTVEGTSNPNLYWYRQAAGRGLQLLFYSVGIGQISSEVPQNLSASRPQDRQFILSSKKLLLSDSGFYLCAWSLLGLVIGELFFGEGSRLTVL.

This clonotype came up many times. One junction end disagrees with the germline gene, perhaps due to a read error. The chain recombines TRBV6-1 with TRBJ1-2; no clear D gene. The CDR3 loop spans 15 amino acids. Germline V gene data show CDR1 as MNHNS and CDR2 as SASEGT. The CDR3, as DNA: TGTCCCAGCAACGACGCCCCCATAGGGAGCTATGGCTACACCTTC. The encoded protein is CPSNDAPIGSYGYTF.

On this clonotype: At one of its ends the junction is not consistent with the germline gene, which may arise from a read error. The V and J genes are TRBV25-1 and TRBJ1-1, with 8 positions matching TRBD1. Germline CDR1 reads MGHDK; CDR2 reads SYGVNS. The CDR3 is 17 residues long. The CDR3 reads CASSGLPGGPVDTEASF. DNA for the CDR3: TGTGCCAGCAGTGGTCTCCCAGGGGGCCCGGTTGACACTGAAGCTTCCTTT.

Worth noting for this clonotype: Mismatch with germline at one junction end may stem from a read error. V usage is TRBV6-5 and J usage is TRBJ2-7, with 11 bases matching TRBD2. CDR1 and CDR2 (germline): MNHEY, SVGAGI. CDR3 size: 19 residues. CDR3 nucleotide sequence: TGTGCCAGCAGTTCTACGGGACTAGCGGATGTTCAGGGCTCCTACGAGCGGTACTTC. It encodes CASSSTGLADVQGSYERYF.

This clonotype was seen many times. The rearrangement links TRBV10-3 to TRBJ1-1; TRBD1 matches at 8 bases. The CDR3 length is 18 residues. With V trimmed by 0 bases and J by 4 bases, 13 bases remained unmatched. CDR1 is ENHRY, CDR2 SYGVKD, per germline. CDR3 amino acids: CAISESGGSGTGRTEAFF. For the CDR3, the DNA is TGTGCCATCAGTGAGTCAGGCGGCTCCGGGACAGGTCGCACTGAAGCTTTCTTT.